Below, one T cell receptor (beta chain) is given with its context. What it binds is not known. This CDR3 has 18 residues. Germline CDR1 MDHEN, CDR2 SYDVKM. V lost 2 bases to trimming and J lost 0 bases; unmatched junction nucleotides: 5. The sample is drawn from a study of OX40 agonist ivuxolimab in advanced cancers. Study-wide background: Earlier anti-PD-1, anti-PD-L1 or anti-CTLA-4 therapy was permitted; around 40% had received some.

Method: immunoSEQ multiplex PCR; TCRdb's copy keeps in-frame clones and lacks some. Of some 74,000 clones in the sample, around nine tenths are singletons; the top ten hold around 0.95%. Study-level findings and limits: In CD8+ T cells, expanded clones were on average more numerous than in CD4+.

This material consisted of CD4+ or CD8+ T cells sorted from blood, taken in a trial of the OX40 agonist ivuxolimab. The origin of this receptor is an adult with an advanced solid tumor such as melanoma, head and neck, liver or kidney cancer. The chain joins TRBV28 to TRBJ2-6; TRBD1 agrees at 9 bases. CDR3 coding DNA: TGTGCCAGCAGTTTACTGGGACAGGGCCTCTCTGGGGCCAACGTCCTGACTTTC. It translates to CASSLLGQGLSGANVLTF.